Listed below are T cell receptor beta chains from one sample, sequenced in a study of T cell repertoires in cytomegalovirus infection. TCRdb itself ran the reads through MiXCR, one entry per CDR3 protein. Of approximately 270,000 distinct CDR3 sequences detected, approximately 22% appear once; the ten largest clones hold roughly 19%. Their antigens are not known. Sequenced here: cultured PBMCs, sampled from culture after CMV antigen stimulation. Receptor source: a human donor in good health (CMV status not recorded). Some clones in this sample may be carry-over from other donors' samples. CDR3s include the opening cysteine and the closing phenylalanine or tryptophan. Each record gives: D gene, clone size, J gene, V gene, CDR3 protein, CDR3 DNA. D genes are given only for firm matches. The size field is filled for only some rows; it gives once, few, many or a size class.

d_gene: NA; abundance: many; j_gene: TRBJ2-7; v_gene: TRBV7-9; CDR3aa: CASSPDTHSYEQYF; CDR3nt: TGTGCCAGCAGCCCAGACACGCACTCCTACGAGCAGTACTTC
d_gene: NA; abundance: many; j_gene: TRBJ2-3; v_gene: TRBV19; CDR3aa: CATKYDSTDTQYF; CDR3nt: TGTGCCACGAAATATGACAGCACAGATACGCAGTATTTT
d_gene: NA; abundance: many; j_gene: TRBJ1-2; v_gene: TRBV7-2; CDR3aa: CASSLAIGQGSTGYTF; CDR3nt: TGTGCCAGCAGCTTAGCGATCGGGCAGGGGAGTACTGGCTACACCTTC
d_gene: NA; abundance: NA; j_gene: TRBJ2-2; v_gene: TRBV20-1; CDR3aa: CSGVGEKNTGELFF; CDR3nt: TGCAGTGGGGTCGGGGAAAAAAACACCGGGGAGCTGTTTTTT
d_gene: NA; abundance: NA; j_gene: TRBJ1-1; v_gene: TRBV24-1; CDR3aa: CATSWGPEAFF; CDR3nt: TGTGCCACCAGCTGGGGCCCTGAAGCTTTCTTT
d_gene: NA; abundance: many; j_gene: TRBJ2-3; v_gene: TRBV19; CDR3aa: CASTGSTDTQYF; CDR3nt: TGTGCCAGCACCGGGAGCACAGATACGCAGTATTTT
d_gene: NA; abundance: NA; j_gene: TRBJ2-1; v_gene: TRBV15; CDR3aa: CATSRETGRFEQFF; CDR3nt: TGTGCCACCAGCAGAGAGACAGGGAGGTTTGAGCAGTTCTTC
d_gene: NA; abundance: few; j_gene: TRBJ2-1; v_gene: TRBV5-4; CDR3aa: CASSPVDSRNEQFF; CDR3nt: TGTGCCAGCAGCCCCGTCGACTCTAGGAATGAGCAGTTCTTC
d_gene: NA; abundance: few; j_gene: TRBJ1-1; v_gene: TRBV12-3/TRBV12-4; CDR3aa: CASSAGHRNTEAFF; CDR3nt: TGTGCCAGCAGTGCGGGACACAGGAACACTGAAGCTTTCTTT
d_gene: NA; abundance: few; j_gene: TRBJ2-1; v_gene: TRBV5-4; CDR3aa: CASSNSSADEQFF; CDR3nt: TGTGCCAGCAGCAACTCTAGCGCCGATGAGCAGTTCTTC
d_gene: TRBD1; abundance: few; j_gene: TRBJ1-2; v_gene: TRBV28; CDR3aa: CASSLAQGVKAYGYTF; CDR3nt: TGTGCCAGCAGTTTGGCACAGGGGGTAAAGGCATATGGCTACACCTTC
d_gene: NA; abundance: NA; j_gene: TRBJ1-1; v_gene: TRBV5-4; CDR3aa: CASSFARGVGTEAFF; CDR3nt: TGTGCCAGCAGTTTCGCCCGGGGGGTGGGGACTGAAGCTTTCTTT
d_gene: TRBD1; abundance: NA; j_gene: TRBJ1-1; v_gene: TRBV14; CDR3aa: CASSQQGAATEAFF; CDR3nt: TGTGCCAGCAGCCAACAGGGGGCGGCCACTGAAGCTTTCTTT
d_gene: NA; abundance: few; j_gene: TRBJ1-1; v_gene: TRBV4-3; CDR3aa: CASSQDRSNTEAFF; CDR3nt: TGCGCCAGCAGCCAAGATAGGTCGAACACTGAAGCTTTCTTT
d_gene: NA; abundance: many; j_gene: TRBJ2-3; v_gene: TRBV12-3/TRBV12-4; CDR3aa: CASRRVVESPDTQYF; CDR3nt: TGTGCCAGCAGACGGGTGGTTGAGAGCCCAGATACGCAGTATTTT
d_gene: NA; abundance: many; j_gene: TRBJ1-4; v_gene: TRBV6-5; CDR3aa: CASSREGATNEKLFF; CDR3nt: TGTGCCAGCAGTCGAGAGGGAGCAACTAATGAAAAACTGTTTTTT
d_gene: TRBD2; abundance: NA; j_gene: TRBJ2-3; v_gene: TRBV11-2; CDR3aa: CASSPRLAGRTDTQYF; CDR3nt: TGTGCCAGCAGCCCAAGACTAGCGGGGAGAACAGATACGCAGTATTTT
d_gene: NA; abundance: NA; j_gene: TRBJ2-1; v_gene: TRBV30; CDR3aa: CAWGVSGWQFF; CDR3nt: TGTGCCTGGGGGGTAAGCGGATGGCAGTTCTTC
d_gene: NA; abundance: NA; j_gene: TRBJ2-5; v_gene: TRBV7-2; CDR3aa: CASSLRGGGETQYF; CDR3nt: TGTGCCAGCAGCTTAAGGGGGGGGGGTGAGACCCAGTACTTC
d_gene: NA; abundance: NA; j_gene: TRBJ2-6; v_gene: TRBV7-2; CDR3aa: CASPQGRVGTGANVLTF; CDR3nt: TGTGCCAGCCCCCAGGGACGCGTCGGAACTGGGGCCAACGTCCTGACTTTC
d_gene: TRBD1; abundance: once; j_gene: TRBJ2-3; v_gene: TRBV20-1; CDR3aa: CSAIRQGVGYTQYF; CDR3nt: TGCAGTGCTATTCGACAGGGGGTAGGATATACGCAGTATTTT
d_gene: NA; abundance: few; j_gene: TRBJ2-1; v_gene: TRBV4-3; CDR3aa: CASSQEHSSSYNEQFF; CDR3nt: TGCGCCAGCAGCCAAGAGCACAGTAGCTCCTACAATGAGCAGTTCTTC
d_gene: NA; abundance: few; j_gene: TRBJ1-4; v_gene: TRBV12-3/TRBV12-4; CDR3aa: CASRTTGEKLFF; CDR3nt: TGTGCCAGCAGGACAACTGGAGAAAAACTGTTTTTT
d_gene: NA; abundance: few; j_gene: TRBJ2-1; v_gene: TRBV6-2/TRBV6-3; CDR3aa: CASSYVVASYNEQFF; CDR3nt: TGTGCCAGCAGTTACGTGGTAGCGAGCTACAATGAGCAGTTCTTC
d_gene: TRBD1; abundance: many; j_gene: TRBJ1-6; v_gene: TRBV7-2; CDR3aa: CASERDRNSPLHF; CDR3nt: TGTGCCAGTGAACGGGACAGAAATTCACCCCTCCACTTT
d_gene: TRBD1; abundance: NA; j_gene: TRBJ2-3; v_gene: TRBV4-2; CDR3aa: CASSTEGAPDTQYF; CDR3nt: TGTGCCAGCAGCACCGAGGGGGCCCCAGATACGCAGTATTTT
d_gene: TRBD1; abundance: NA; j_gene: TRBJ1-1; v_gene: TRBV10-3; CDR3aa: CAIQGGNMNTEAFF; CDR3nt: TGTGCCATCCAGGGGGGGAACATGAACACTGAAGCTTTCTTT
d_gene: TRBD2; abundance: many; j_gene: TRBJ2-3; v_gene: TRBV7-2; CDR3aa: CASSLVPTKSSGDTQYF; CDR3nt: TGTGCCAGCAGCTTAGTACCCACTAAGTCTAGCGGAGATACGCAGTATTTT
d_gene: NA; abundance: few; j_gene: TRBJ1-3; v_gene: TRBV7-6; CDR3aa: CASSKGESSGNTIYF; CDR3nt: TGTGCCAGCAGCAAAGGGGAAAGCTCTGGAAACACCATATATTTT
d_gene: NA; abundance: NA; j_gene: TRBJ2-2; v_gene: TRBV7-9; CDR3aa: CASSLAPSAGELFF; CDR3nt: TGTGCCAGCAGCTTAGCGCCTAGCGCCGGGGAGCTGTTTTTT
d_gene: TRBD1; abundance: many; j_gene: TRBJ2-7; v_gene: TRBV5-4; CDR3aa: CASSRTGDYEQYF; CDR3nt: TGTGCCAGCAGCCGGACAGGGGACTACGAGCAGTACTTC
d_gene: TRBD2; abundance: few; j_gene: TRBJ2-5; v_gene: TRBV7-8; CDR3aa: CASSLAKGTSGTYQETQYF; CDR3nt: TGTGCCAGCAGCTTAGCAAAAGGGACTAGCGGGACGTACCAAGAGACCCAGTACTTC
d_gene: NA; abundance: NA; j_gene: TRBJ1-3; v_gene: TRBV4-3; CDR3aa: CASSQDHQVSGNTIYF; CDR3nt: TGCGCCAGCAGCCAAGATCACCAGGTCTCTGGAAACACCATATATTTT
d_gene: NA; abundance: few; j_gene: TRBJ1-2; v_gene: TRBV27; CDR3aa: CASRSGARTYGYTF; CDR3nt: TGTGCCAGCAGGAGTGGAGCCAGGACCTATGGCTACACCTTC
d_gene: NA; abundance: many; j_gene: TRBJ1-1; v_gene: TRBV11-2; CDR3aa: CASSLDRTRTGTEAFF; CDR3nt: TGTGCCAGCAGCTTAGATAGAACGAGAACGGGCACTGAAGCTTTCTTT
d_gene: NA; abundance: few; j_gene: TRBJ1-1; v_gene: TRBV2; CDR3aa: CASGARATEAFF; CDR3nt: TGTGCCAGCGGGGCAAGGGCCACTGAAGCTTTCTTT
d_gene: NA; abundance: NA; j_gene: TRBJ1-1; v_gene: TRBV15; CDR3aa: CATSRDSGIRNTEAFF; CDR3nt: TGTGCCACCAGCAGAGATTCTGGTATTCGGAACACTGAAGCTTTCTTT
d_gene: NA; abundance: many; j_gene: TRBJ2-1; v_gene: TRBV7-2; CDR3aa: CASSLGHSMSYNEQFF; CDR3nt: TGTGCCAGCAGCTTAGGCCACAGTATGTCCTACAATGAGCAGTTCTTC
d_gene: TRBD2; abundance: many; j_gene: TRBJ2-1; v_gene: TRBV7-6; CDR3aa: CASSGLAGGGGNEQFF; CDR3nt: TGTGCCAGCAGCGGATTAGCGGGAGGCGGTGGGAATGAGCAGTTCTTC
d_gene: NA; abundance: NA; j_gene: TRBJ2-2; v_gene: TRBV18; CDR3aa: CASSIILEAANTGELFF; CDR3nt: TGTGCCAGCTCAATTATCCTAGAAGCCGCGAACACCGGGGAGCTGTTTTTT
d_gene: NA; abundance: NA; j_gene: TRBJ2-3; v_gene: TRBV15; CDR3aa: CATRPTDGLPGQYF; CDR3nt: TGTGCCACCAGACCAACCGACGGTCTACCAGGGCAGTATTTT
d_gene: NA; abundance: NA; j_gene: TRBJ2-5; v_gene: TRBV7-2; CDR3aa: CASSFQAAEETQYF; CDR3nt: TGTGCCAGCAGCTTCCAGGCGGCGGAGGAGACCCAGTACTTC
d_gene: TRBD2; abundance: few; j_gene: TRBJ2-5; v_gene: TRBV7-9; CDR3aa: CASSLGFGGTETQYF; CDR3nt: TGTGCCAGCAGCTTAGGGTTCGGGGGGACAGAGACCCAGTACTTC
d_gene: TRBD1; abundance: NA; j_gene: TRBJ1-6; v_gene: TRBV7-9; CDR3aa: CASSPGQPNSPLHF; CDR3nt: TGTGCCAGCAGCCCGGGACAGCCAAATTCACCCCTCCACTTT
d_gene: TRBD1; abundance: NA; j_gene: TRBJ1-2; v_gene: TRBV6-5; CDR3aa: CASSYNILAGTGQSRVDGYTF; CDR3nt: TGTGCCAGCAGTTACAACATCCTTGCGGGGACAGGCCAGTCCCGCGTCGATGGCTACACCTTC
d_gene: NA; abundance: NA; j_gene: TRBJ2-7; v_gene: TRBV7-2; CDR3aa: CASSLWNGSEQYF; CDR3nt: TGTGCCAGCAGCTTATGGAATGGGTCCGAGCAGTACTTC
d_gene: NA; abundance: many; j_gene: TRBJ1-1; v_gene: TRBV19; CDR3aa: CASSNAVNTEAFF; CDR3nt: TGTGCCAGTAGTAACGCAGTGAACACTGAAGCTTTCTTT
d_gene: TRBD2; abundance: few; j_gene: TRBJ2-3; v_gene: TRBV7-9; CDR3aa: CASSFGGRAVDTQYF; CDR3nt: TGTGCCAGCAGCTTCGGCGGGAGGGCCGTAGATACGCAGTATTTT
d_gene: NA; abundance: NA; j_gene: TRBJ2-7; v_gene: TRBV19; CDR3aa: CASSSTQASYEQYF; CDR3nt: TGTGCCAGTAGTAGCACGCAGGCAAGCTACGAGCAGTACTTC
d_gene: TRBD1; abundance: few; j_gene: TRBJ1-2; v_gene: TRBV6-2/TRBV6-3; CDR3aa: CASSNPGQGQHYGYTF; CDR3nt: TGTGCCAGCAGCAATCCGGGACAGGGCCAACACTATGGCTACACCTTC
d_gene: TRBD2; abundance: few; j_gene: TRBJ2-1; v_gene: TRBV4-1; CDR3aa: CASSQLADLYNEQFF; CDR3nt: TGCGCCAGCAGCCAACTAGCGGATCTTTACAATGAGCAGTTCTTC
d_gene: TRBD2; abundance: few; j_gene: TRBJ2-1; v_gene: TRBV20-1; CDR3aa: CSARRGGRSAYNEQFF; CDR3nt: TGCAGTGCCCGAAGGGGCGGGAGATCCGCCTACAATGAGCAGTTCTTC